The present T cell receptor beta chain was sequenced within a study of T cells in women clearing cervical HPV infection. As for the study in general: Controls were women whose single incident HPV16 infection cleared within 12 months without precancer or cancer. Controls gave blood once infection was undetectable; cases at lesion identification. General study points: Controls had more TRBV6-7 (0.16%) than cases (about 0.11%). T-cell numbers per sample were unknown and may explain richness differences.

In regard to this clone: Its matching antigen is unknown. The observed sequence ends 3 residues before the CDR3 terminus, with the missing tail filled in from the germline J gene.

Profiled with immunoSEQ multiplex PCR; TCRdb holds only in-frame clones, not every one. Across under 50,000 clones, the top ten clones capture less than 8% of the sample. The CDR3 is made up of 13 amino acids. Trimming left V 5 bases short and J 10 bases short, with 12 bases between. Germline V lookup: CDR1 SGHAT, CDR2 FQDESV (reference sequence). The material sequenced was blood buffy coat. V gene TRBV11-1 combines with J gene TRBJ1-6; maybe TRBD1 (5 bases). This clonotype was obtained from a woman between 18 and 69 years old with a cervical HPV16 infection that either progressed to CIN3+ or cleared (not recorded which). CDR3 DNA, as far as it was read: TGTGCCAGCAGCACCGACAGAAGGTCACCC. Residues: CASSTDRRSP. The entire CDR3 protein reads CASSTDRRSPLHF.